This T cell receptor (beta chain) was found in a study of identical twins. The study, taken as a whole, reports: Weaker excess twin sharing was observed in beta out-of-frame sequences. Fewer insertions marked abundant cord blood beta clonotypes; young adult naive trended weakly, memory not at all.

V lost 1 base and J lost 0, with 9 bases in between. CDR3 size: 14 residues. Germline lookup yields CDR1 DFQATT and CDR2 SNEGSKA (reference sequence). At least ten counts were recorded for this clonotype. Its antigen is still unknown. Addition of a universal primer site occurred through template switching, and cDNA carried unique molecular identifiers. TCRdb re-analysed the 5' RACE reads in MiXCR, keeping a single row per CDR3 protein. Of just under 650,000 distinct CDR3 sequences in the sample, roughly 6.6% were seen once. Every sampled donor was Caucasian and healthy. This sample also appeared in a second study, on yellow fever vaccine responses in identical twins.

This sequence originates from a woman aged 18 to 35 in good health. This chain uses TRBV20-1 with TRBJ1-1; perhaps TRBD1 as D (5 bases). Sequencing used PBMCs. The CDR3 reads CSARGGRVNTEAFF. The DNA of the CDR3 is TGCAGTGCTAGAGGAGGCAGGGTGAACACTGAAGCTTTCTTT.